These 11 T cell receptor beta chains originate from one sample sequenced in a study of blood T cell repertoires in COVID-19. TCRdb's copy holds only in-frame clones and misses some; the assay was immunoSEQ multiplex PCR. The data show some 220,000 clones, with approximately 85% seen just once and around 4% held by the top ten. The source material was peripheral blood. The receptors come from a man between 50 and 59 years old with acute or convalescent COVID-19.

The chain is built from TRBV6-1 and TRBJ1-6; D ambiguous. Germline CDR1 reads MNHNS; CDR2 reads SASEGT. The CDR3 is 13 residues long. Trimming pared 1 base from V and 15 bases from J, leaving 13 bases between. The CDR3 bases are TGTGCCAGCAGTGAAGAATACAGTGCAGTCCTCCACTTT. Protein sequence: CASSEEYSAVLHF.

The rearrangement links TRBV5-1 to TRBJ1-1; the match to TRBD1 covers 8 bases. V lost 3 bases and J lost 6; bases outside the gene matches: 7. Germline values: CDR1 SGHRS, CDR2 YFSETQ. The CDR3 length is 14 residues. Here the CDR3 reads CASSWTGNSAEAFF. The CDR3 DNA is TGCGCCAGCAGCTGGACAGGGAATAGTGCTGAAGCTTTCTTT.

CDR3 DNA sequence: TGTGCCAGCAGTTACGGTCGGGGGAGGGGAGAGACCCAGTACTTC. It codes for CASSYGRGRGETQYF. The chain has TRBV6-6 and TRBJ2-5; TRBD2 matches at 7 bases. Germline CDR1 and CDR2: MNHNY and SVGAGI (reference sequence). V was pared by 2 bases and J by 4 bases, with 7 bases of the junction left unmatched. This CDR3 has 15 residues.

The chain links TRBV27 to TRBJ2-7; D is perhaps TRBD1 (6 bases). The V gene's germline CDR1 is MNHEY and CDR2 SMNVEV (reference sequence). V shed 5 bases and J shed 0 bases, with 14 bases lying between them. The CDR3 runs to 15 residues. The CDR3 coding sequence is TGTGCCAGCAGTCCAGTTTACAGGGTCTCCTACGAGCAGTACTTC. The encoded protein is CASSPVYRVSYEQYF.

V is TRBV5-4 and J is TRBJ1-1; D might be TRBD1 (5 bases). Germline CDR1 is SGHNT and CDR2 is YYREEE (reference sequence). This CDR3 contains 13 residues. Trimming left V 1 base short and J 7 bases short, with 11 bases between. The CDR3 DNA sequence: TGTGCCAGCAGCTTGTGGGGGGGAGGTGAAGCTTTCTTT. Encoded protein: CASSLWGGGEAFF.

This chain joins TRBV19 and TRBJ1-1; tentatively, D is TRBD1 (5 bases). V was cut by 1 base and J by 7 bases, with 16 bases left in between. Germline values: CDR1 LNHDA, CDR2 SQIVND (reference sequence). This CDR3 region has 15 residues. The CDR3, as DNA: TGTGCCAGTAGTATAGTATTAAGGGGAAGGGATGAAGCTTTCTTT. Translated: CASSIVLRGRDEAFF. The full variable domain, its missing parts supplied by reference TRBV19 and TRBJ1-1, is DGGITQSPKYLFRKEGQNVTLSCEQNLNHDAMYWYRQDPGQGLRLIYYSQIVNDFQKGDIAEGYSVSREKKESFPLTVTSAQKNPTAFYLCASSIVLRGRDEAFFGQGTRLTVV.

The chain has TRBV12-5 and TRBJ2-6; 7 bases are shared with TRBD1. The CDR3 loop spans 15 amino acids. The germline V gene has CDR1 LGHNT and CDR2 FRNRAP. Trimming took 7 bases from V and 2 from J; bases not matched to a gene: 5. In DNA form, the CDR3 reads TGTGCTAGTGCCCTAGACAGGGCTGGGGCCAACGTCCTGACTTTC. It yields the protein CASALDRAGANVLTF.

The V call is TRBV19, the J call TRBJ1-2; D gene uncertain. Germline loops: CDR1 LNHDA, CDR2 SQIVND (reference sequence). Trimming shortened V by 3 bases and J by 7 bases, and 12 bases separated the two germline ends. The CDR3 totals 13 residues. The CDR3 nucleotides read TGTGCCAGTAGTATTCTCTTCGGTGGTGGCTACACCTTC. Amino acid sequence: CASSILFGGGYTF.

The chain uses TRBV6-5 and TRBJ2-7; possible D gene TRBD2, 6 bases. V lost 2 bases and J lost 5, with 16 bases in between. CDR3 size: 15 residues. Germline values: CDR1 MNHEY, CDR2 SVGAGI. CDR3 nucleotides: TGTGCCAGCAGTTACGGAGCGGAGGGGCTTCACGAGCAGTACTTC. As protein: CASSYGAEGLHEQYF.

CDR3 bases: TGCGCCAGCAGCCGAGTACCATGGGACACCCTGAACACTGAAGCTTTCTTT. Encoded protein: CASSRVPWDTLNTEAFF. The chain couples TRBV4-1 to TRBJ1-1; TRBD1 might be the D (6 bases). The CDR3 consists of 17 residues. The germline CDR1 and CDR2 sequences are MGHRA and YSYEKL. V lost 4 bases, J lost 0 bases, and 18 bases lay in between.

CDR3 sequence (DNA): TGTGCCAGCAGTACGACACGTGGAAACACCATATATTTT. This encodes CASSTTRGNTIYF. The chain recombines TRBV6-5 with TRBJ1-3; D remains unclear. The CDR3 has 13 residues. V was clipped by 5 bases and J by 3 bases, with 8 bases between them. Germline V gene data show CDR1 as MNHEY and CDR2 as SVGAGI.